The T cell receptor beta chain described here comes from a study of regulatory T cells in long-lasting Graves disease. Time point of the sample: persistent/refractory GD, antithyroid drugs over 5 years with positive TRAb. From PBMCs, RNA was extracted and then used to make the TCR library. The germline V gene encodes CDR1 SGHTS and CDR2 YDEGEE. After removal of 0 bases from V and 2 bases from J, the junction contained 5 bases not matched to a gene. CDR3 size: 16 residues. For TCR beta, libraries came from iRepertoire HTBI primers and Arm-PCR of CDR3 regions. TCRdb re-derived calls from the multiplex PCR reads in MiXCR, one entry per CDR3 protein. The sample contains roughly 470,000 distinct CDR3 sequences, under 25% of which appear only once.

This receptor was identified in a female donor with Graves disease. The sequencing used peripheral blood mononuclear cells (PBMCs), collected when the disease was refractory, from a patient treated with antithyroid drugs. The chain joins TRBV5-8 to TRBJ2-1; 7 bases fit TRBD2. CDR3 amino acids: CASSLDGRITYNEQFF. The CDR3 DNA sequence: TGTGCCAGCAGCTTGGACGGGAGGATTACCTACAATGAGCAGTTCTTC.